Sequencing of this TCR beta chain was carried out in a study of blood T cells in healthy people across ages. The length of the CDR3 is 13 residues. Deletions cut 7 bases from V and 5 bases from J, with 14 bases between. Germline V gene sequence: CDR1 ENHRY, CDR2 SYGVKD. It was with a sample-barcoded 5' primer and a J-beta primer mix that a second PCR of roughly 7 to 12 cycles was run. TCRdb recomputed calls from the 5' RACE reads with MiXCR, one row per CDR3 protein. The sample has around 1.5 million distinct CDR3 sequences; 59% are singletons. The sample taken for sequencing was blood. This sequence originates from a young man in good health. V usage is TRBV10-3 and J usage is TRBJ1-1; D is perhaps TRBD1 (5 bases). CDR3 protein: CAINDRQTTEAFF. For the CDR3, the DNA is TGTGCCATCAACGACCGACAGACGACTGAAGCTTTCTTT.